Sequencing of this T cell receptor (beta chain) was carried out in a study of blood T cell repertoires in COVID-19. Germline CDR1 SQVTM, CDR2 ANQGSEA. Trimming cost V 3 bases and J 4 bases, with 9 bases left between them. The CDR3 spans 12 residues. In the original workflow: Quantification of nucleated cells was approximated via reference gene primer amplification. The protocol was immunoSEQ multiplex PCR, while the TCRdb copy is restricted to in-frame clones and leaves out a portion. D and trimming come from the DNA, and the V and J calls and clone size come from that table. This table has about 49,000 clones, around 82% appearing once.

Sequenced input: peripheral blood. V usage is TRBV29-1 and J usage is TRBJ1-2; no clear D. The receptor's source is a woman aged 55-69 years with acute or convalescent COVID-19. The DNA for the CDR3 is TGCAGCGTTGATAGGAGGACCTATGGCTACACCTTC. Protein sequence: CSVDRRTYGYTF.